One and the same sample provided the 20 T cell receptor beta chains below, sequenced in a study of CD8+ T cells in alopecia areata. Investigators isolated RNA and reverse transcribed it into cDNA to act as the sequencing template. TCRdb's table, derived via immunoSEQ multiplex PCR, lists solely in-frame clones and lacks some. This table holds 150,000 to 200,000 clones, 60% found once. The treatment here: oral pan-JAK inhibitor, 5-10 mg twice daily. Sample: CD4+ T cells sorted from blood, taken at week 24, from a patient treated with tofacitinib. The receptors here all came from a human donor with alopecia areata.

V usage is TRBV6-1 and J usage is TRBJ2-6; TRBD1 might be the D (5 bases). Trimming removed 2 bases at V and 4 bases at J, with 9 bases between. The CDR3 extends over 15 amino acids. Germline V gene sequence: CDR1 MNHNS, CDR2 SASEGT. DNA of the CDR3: TGTGCCAGCAGTGAATGGGGCTCCGGGGCCAACGTCCTGACTTTC. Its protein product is CASSEWGSGANVLTF.

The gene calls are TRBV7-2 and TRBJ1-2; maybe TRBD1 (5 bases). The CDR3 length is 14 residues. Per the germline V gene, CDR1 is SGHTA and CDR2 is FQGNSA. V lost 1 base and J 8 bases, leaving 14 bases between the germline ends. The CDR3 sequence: CASSLDTGAEGYTF. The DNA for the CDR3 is TGTGCCAGCAGCTTAGATACCGGGGCCGAGGGCTACACCTTC.

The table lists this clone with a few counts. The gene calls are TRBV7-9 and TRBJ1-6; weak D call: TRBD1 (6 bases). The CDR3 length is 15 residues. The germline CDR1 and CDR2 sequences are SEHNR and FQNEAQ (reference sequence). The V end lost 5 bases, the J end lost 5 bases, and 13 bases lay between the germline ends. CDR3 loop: CASSPRTVNNSPLHF. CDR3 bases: TGTGCCAGCAGCCCGCGGACAGTTAATAATTCACCCCTCCACTTT. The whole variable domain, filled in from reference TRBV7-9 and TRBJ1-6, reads DTGVSQNPRHKITKRGQNVTFRCDPISEHNRLYWYRQTLGQGPEFLTYFQNEAQLEKSRLLSDRFSAERPKGSFSTLEIQRTEQGDSAMYLCASSPRTVNNSPLHFGNGTRLTVT.

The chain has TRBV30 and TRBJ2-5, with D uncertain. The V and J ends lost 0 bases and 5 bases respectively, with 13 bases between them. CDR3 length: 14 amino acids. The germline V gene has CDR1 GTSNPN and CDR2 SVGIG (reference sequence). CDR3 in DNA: TGTGCCTGGAGTGTTCTATCATCCGCGGAGACCCAGTACTTC. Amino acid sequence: CAWSVLSSAETQYF.

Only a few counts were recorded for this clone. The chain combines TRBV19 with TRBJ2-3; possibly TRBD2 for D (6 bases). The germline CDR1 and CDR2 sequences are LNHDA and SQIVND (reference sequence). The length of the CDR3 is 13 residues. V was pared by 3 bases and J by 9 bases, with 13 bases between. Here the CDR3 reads CASSMQLAHTQYF. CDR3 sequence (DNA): TGTGCCAGTAGTATGCAACTAGCCCACACGCAGTATTTT.

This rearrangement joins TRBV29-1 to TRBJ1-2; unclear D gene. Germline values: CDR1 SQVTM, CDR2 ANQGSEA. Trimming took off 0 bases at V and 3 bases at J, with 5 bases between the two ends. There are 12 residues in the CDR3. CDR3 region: CSVEDRDYGYTF. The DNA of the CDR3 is TGCAGCGTTGAAGATCGTGACTATGGCTACACCTTC.

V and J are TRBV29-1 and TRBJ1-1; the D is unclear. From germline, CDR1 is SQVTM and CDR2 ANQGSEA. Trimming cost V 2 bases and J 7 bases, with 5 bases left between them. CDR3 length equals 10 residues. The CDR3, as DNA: TGCAGCGTTGAACACAGTGAAGCTTTCTTT. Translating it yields CSVEHSEAFF.

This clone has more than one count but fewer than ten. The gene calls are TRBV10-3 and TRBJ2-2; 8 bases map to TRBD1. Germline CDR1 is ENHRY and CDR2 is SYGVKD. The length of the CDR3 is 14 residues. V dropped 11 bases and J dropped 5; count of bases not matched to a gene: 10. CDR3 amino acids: CAGGRQGQTGELFF. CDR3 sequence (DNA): TGTGCCGGAGGAAGACAGGGGCAGACCGGGGAGCTGTTTTTT.

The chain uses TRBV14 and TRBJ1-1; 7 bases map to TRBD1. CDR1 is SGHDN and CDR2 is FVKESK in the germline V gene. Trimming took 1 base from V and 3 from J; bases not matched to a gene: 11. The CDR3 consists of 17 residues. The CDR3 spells CASSQGYRRGGYTEAFF. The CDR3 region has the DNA TGTGCCAGCAGCCAAGGATATCGCAGGGGGGGCTACACTGAAGCTTTCTTT.

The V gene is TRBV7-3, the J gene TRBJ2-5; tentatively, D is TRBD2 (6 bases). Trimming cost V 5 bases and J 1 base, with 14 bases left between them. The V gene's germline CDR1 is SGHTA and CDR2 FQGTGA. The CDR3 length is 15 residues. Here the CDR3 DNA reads TGTGCCAGCAGCCCGGGAGTTATGGGCCAAGAGACCCAGTACTTC. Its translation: CASSPGVMGQETQYF.

In DNA form, the CDR3 reads TGCAGCGTTGGTTCGGGAGCGGGGGGGCTCGGTGAGCAGTTCTTC. Its protein product is CSVGSGAGGLGEQFF. The rearrangement joins TRBV29-1 to TRBJ2-1, with TRBD2 matching 10 bases. The CDR3 runs to 15 residues. V gave up 4 bases and J gave up 9 bases; unmatched junction bases: 12. Germline V lookup: CDR1 SQVTM, CDR2 ANQGSEA.

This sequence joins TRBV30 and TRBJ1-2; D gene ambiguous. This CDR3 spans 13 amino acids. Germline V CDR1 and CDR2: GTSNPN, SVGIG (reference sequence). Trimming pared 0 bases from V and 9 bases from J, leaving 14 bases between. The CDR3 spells CAWSVKSRASYTF. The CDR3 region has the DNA TGTGCCTGGAGTGTAAAATCGAGGGCGAGCTACACCTTC.

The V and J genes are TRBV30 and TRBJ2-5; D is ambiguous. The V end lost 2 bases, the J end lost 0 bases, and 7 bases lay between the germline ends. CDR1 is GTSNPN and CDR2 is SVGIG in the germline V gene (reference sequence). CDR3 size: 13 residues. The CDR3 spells CAWSLDNQETQYF. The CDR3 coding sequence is TGTGCCTGGAGTCTCGACAACCAAGAGACCCAGTACTTC.

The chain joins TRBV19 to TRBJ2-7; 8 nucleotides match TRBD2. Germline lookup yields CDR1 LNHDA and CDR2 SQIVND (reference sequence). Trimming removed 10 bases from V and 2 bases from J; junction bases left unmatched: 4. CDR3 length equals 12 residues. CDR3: CANPGGTYEQYF. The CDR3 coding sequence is TGTGCCAACCCGGGGGGGACCTACGAGCAGTACTTC.

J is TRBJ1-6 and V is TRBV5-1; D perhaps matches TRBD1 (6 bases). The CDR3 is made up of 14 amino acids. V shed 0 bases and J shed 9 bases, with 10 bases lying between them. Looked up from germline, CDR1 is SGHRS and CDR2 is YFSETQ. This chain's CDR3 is CASSLGQGTSPLHF. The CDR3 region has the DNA TGCGCCAGCAGCTTGGGTCAGGGGACTTCACCCCTCCACTTT.

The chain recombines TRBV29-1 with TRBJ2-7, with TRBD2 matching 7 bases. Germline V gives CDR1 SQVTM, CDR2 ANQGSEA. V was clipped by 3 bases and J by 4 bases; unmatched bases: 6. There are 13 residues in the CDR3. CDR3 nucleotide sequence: TGCAGCGTTGAGTTGGGCGGGGGTTACGAGCAGTACTTC. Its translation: CSVELGGGYEQYF.

CDR3 in amino acids: CASSEKQRLKNTEAFF. CDR3 bases: TGTGCCAGCAGCGAGAAACAACGACTTAAGAACACTGAAGCTTTCTTT. The V gene is TRBV7-9, the J gene TRBJ1-1; D is unclear. This CDR3 is 16 amino acids long. Trimming took 5 bases from V and 1 from J, leaving 17 bases between them. Germline CDR1 and CDR2: SEHNR and FQNEAQ (reference sequence).

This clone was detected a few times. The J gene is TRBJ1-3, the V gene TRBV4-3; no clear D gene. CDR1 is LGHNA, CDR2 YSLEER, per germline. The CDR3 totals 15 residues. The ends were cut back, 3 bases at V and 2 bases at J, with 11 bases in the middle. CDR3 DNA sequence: TGCGCCAGCAGCCACGGGTCTAGGGCTGGAAACACCATATATTTT. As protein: CASSHGSRAGNTIYF.

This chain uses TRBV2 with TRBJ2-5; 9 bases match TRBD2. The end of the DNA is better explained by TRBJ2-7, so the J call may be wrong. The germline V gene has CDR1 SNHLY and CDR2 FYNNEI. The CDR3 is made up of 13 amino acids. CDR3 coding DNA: TGTGCCAGCAGTGAGCGGGGGGGCTACGAGCAGTACTTC. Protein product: CASSERGGYEQYF.

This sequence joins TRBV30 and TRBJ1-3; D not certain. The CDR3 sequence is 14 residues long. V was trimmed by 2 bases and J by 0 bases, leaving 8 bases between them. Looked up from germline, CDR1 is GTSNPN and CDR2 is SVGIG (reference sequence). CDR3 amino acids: CAWSRSISGNTIYF. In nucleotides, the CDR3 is TGTGCCTGGAGTCGGTCAATCTCTGGAAACACCATATATTTT.